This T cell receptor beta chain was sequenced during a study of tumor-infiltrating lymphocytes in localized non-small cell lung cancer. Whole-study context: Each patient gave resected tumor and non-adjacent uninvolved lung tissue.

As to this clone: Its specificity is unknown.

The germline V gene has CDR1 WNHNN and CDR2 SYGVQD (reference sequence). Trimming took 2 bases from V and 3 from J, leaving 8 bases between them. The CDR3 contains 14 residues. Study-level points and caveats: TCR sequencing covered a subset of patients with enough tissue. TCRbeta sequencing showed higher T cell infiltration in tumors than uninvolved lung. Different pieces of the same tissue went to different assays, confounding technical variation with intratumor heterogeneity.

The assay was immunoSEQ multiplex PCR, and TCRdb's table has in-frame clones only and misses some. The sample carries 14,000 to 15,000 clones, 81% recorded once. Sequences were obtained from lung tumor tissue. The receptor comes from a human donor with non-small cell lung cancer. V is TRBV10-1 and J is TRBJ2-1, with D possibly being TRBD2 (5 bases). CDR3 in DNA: TGCGCCAGCAGTGAGGGCGGGTTCTACAATGAGCAGTTCTTC. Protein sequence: CASSEGGFYNEQFF.